This T cell receptor (beta chain) was sequenced for a study of T cell changes during pregnancy in multiple sclerosis. Measured with immunoSEQ multiplex PCR; TCRdb has only the in-frame clones, and not every one. The sample records roughly 40,000 clones, 90% to 95% being singletons. The germline gives CDR1 SQVTM, CDR2 ANQGSEA. V lost 7 bases, J lost 6 bases, and 11 bases stayed unmatched. The CDR3 is made up of 14 amino acids. The sequence came from a female donor with multiple sclerosis, enrolled in a pregnancy study. This chain uses TRBV29-1 with TRBJ1-5; 8 nucleotides line up with TRBD1. The sample was peripheral blood, taken before pregnancy. The CDR3 DNA is TGCAGCGCAAGGACAGGGAGTGGCGGTCAGCCCCAGCATTTT. Translating gives CSARTGSGGQPQHF.